This T cell receptor (beta chain) was documented in a study of T cell repertoires in cytomegalovirus infection. Germline lookup yields CDR1 DFQATT and CDR2 SNEGSKA (reference sequence). V was pared by 0 bases and J by 9 bases, with 13 bases of the junction left unmatched. CDR3 size: 17 residues. TCRdb analysed the reads with MiXCR anew, one entry per CDR3 protein. The repertoire holds 630,000 or so distinct CDR3 sequences, 20% to 25% seen once, with 7% to 9% in the top ten. The sample consisted of CD8+ T cells from PBMCs. The chain combines TRBV20-1 with TRBJ1-6; 8 nucleotides agree with TRBD1. This receptor was identified in a human donor in good health (CMV status not recorded). Some clones in this sample may be carry-over from other donors' samples. The CDR3 is CSARDRGQGLRSSPLHF. The CDR3 nucleotides are TGCAGTGCTAGAGATAGAGGACAGGGCTTGAGGAGTTCACCCCTCCACTTT.